In its sample, the clone carrying this T cell receptor beta chain was seen a few times. Its antigen is undetermined. These data originate in a study of blood T cells in healthy people across ages. Study results and caveats: Age advanced and TCR beta diversity per million T cells fell, roughly linearly.

PCR was performed a second time for about 7 to 12 cycles using a sample-barcoded 5' primer and a J-beta primer mix. TCRdb passed the 5' RACE reads through MiXCR, listing each CDR3 protein once. The data show roughly 680,000 distinct CDR3 sequences, under 25% seen once. Per sample, at least 5 micrograms of total RNA were extracted. Germline CDR1 reads SGHDN; CDR2 reads FVKESK. The CDR3 consists of 14 residues. The sequence derives from a man between 65 and 85 years old in good health. Sequencing used blood. J is TRBJ2-5 and V is TRBV14; D is ambiguous. The tail of the sequence fits TRBJ2-1 better, so the J call may be wrong. CDR3 protein: CASSPLIGIAEQFF. CDR3 DNA sequence: TGTGCCAGCAGCCCTCTGATCGGAATCGCTGAGCAGTTCTTC.